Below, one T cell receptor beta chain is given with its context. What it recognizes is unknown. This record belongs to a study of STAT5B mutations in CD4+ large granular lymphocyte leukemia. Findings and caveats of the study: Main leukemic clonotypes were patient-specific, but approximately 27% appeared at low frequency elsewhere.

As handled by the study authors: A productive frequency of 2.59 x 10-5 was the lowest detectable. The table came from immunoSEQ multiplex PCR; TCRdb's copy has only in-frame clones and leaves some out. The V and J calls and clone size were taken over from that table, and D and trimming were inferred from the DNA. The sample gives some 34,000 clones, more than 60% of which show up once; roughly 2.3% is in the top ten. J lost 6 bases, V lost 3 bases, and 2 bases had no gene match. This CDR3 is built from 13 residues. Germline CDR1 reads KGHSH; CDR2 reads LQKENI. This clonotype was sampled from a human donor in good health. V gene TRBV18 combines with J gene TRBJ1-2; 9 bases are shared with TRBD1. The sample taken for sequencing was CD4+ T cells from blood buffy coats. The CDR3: CASSPGTGNGYTF. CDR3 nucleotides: TGTGCCAGCTCACCTGGGACAGGGAATGGCTACACCTTC.